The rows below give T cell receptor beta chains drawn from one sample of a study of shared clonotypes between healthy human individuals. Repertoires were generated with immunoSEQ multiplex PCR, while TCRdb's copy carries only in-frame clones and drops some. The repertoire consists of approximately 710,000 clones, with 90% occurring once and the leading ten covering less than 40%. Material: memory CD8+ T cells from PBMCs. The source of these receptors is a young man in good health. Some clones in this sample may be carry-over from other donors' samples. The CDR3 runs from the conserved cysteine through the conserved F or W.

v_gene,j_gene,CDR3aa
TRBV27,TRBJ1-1,CASSLAGTEAFF
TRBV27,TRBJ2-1,CASSLRDRAYNEQFF
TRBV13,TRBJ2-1,CASSLAYGYNEQFF
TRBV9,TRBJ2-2,CASSLHLAALNTGELFF
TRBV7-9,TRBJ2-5,CASSSRRVGQETQYF
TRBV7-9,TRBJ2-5,CASSGLVATQYF
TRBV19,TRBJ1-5,CASSILPFGRVGGNQPQHF
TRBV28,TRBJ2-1,CASSLRLAGGYNEQFF
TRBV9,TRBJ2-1,CASSRTGLGNEQFF
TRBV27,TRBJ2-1,CASSPIQRAYNEQFF
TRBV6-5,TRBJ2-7,CASSPRGDEQYF
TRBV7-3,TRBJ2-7,CASSFGQFYEQYF
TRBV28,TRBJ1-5,CASSPSTQPQHF
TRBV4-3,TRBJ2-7,CASKPGTSSYEQYF
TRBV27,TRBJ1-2,CASSAAGGGYTF
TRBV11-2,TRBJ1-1,CASSHREDQNTEAFF
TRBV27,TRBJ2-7,CASSANPLSSYEQYF